A selection of T cell receptor beta chains follows, all from one sample in a study of identifying expanded T cells in peripheral blood. TCRdb's table, derived via immunoSEQ multiplex PCR, lists solely in-frame clones and lacks some. The repertoire holds around 90,000 clones, with around 89% as singletons. Sequencing used blood. These receptors all stem from a person aged 18 to 75 in good health. CDR3s include the opening cysteine and the closing phenylalanine or tryptophan. The D gene is left open where the match is weak. Clone size is given for some rows only: seen once, a few or many times, or a class if the clone is expanded.

>-|TRBJ2-7|-|TRBV10-3
TGTGCCATCCAACCCGGGGGTTTTTACGAGCAGTACTTC
CAIQPGGFYEQYF
>TRBD1|TRBJ2-7|-|TRBV19
TGTGCCAGTAGTATGACGGGGACAGGGGCCGCTGACGAGCAGTACTTC
CASSMTGTGAADEQYF
>-|TRBJ2-2|-|TRBV5-6
TGTGCCAGCAGCTTGGCGGGAACGAACACCGGGGAGCTGTTTTTT
CASSLAGTNTGELFF
>-|TRBJ1-5|few|TRBV6-1
TGTGCCAGCATCCCCGAGGGTTATAGCAATCAGCCCCAGCATTTT
CASIPEGYSNQPQHF
>-|TRBJ2-6|-|TRBV6-1
TGTGCCAGCAGTGAATGGTTCTCTGGGGCCAACGTCCTGACTTTC
CASSEWFSGANVLTF
>-|TRBJ1-2|-|TRBV5-6
TGTGCCAGCAGCCCGGGCCCCGGGAGTTATGGCTACACCTTC
CASSPGPGSYGYTF
>-|TRBJ2-7|-|TRBV28
TGTGCCAGCAGGGGGACTCCGGGACCCGAGCAGTACTTC
CASRGTPGPEQYF
>-|TRBJ2-3|-|TRBV29-1
TGCAGCGTTGAAGATGGGATAGCGGTCACAGATACGCAGTATTTT
CSVEDGIAVTDTQYF
>-|TRBJ1-5|-|TRBV18
TGTGCCAGTACCTGGGATAGCAATCAGCCCCAGCATTTT
CASTWDSNQPQHF
>-|TRBJ2-7|-|TRBV18
TGTGCCAGCTCACCTGTCATCTACGAGCAGTACTTC
CASSPVIYEQYF
>-|TRBJ2-1|-|TRBV19
TGTGCCAGTAGTGAACTGAAGTACAATGAGCAGTTCTTC
CASSELKYNEQFF
>-|TRBJ2-2|once|TRBV29-1
TGCAGCGGCCTCAGGGGGGGGGTGAACACCGGGGAGCTGTTTTTT
CSGLRGGVNTGELFF
>-|TRBJ1-6|-|TRBV5-1
TGCGCCAGCAGCTTGGAGGGCTCCTATAATTCACCCCTCCACTTT
CASSLEGSYNSPLHF
>-|TRBJ1-3|-|TRBV7-7
TGTGCCAGCAGCTTAAGGGGGGGGTTTTCGGGAAACACCATATATTTT
CASSLRGGFSGNTIYF
>-|TRBJ1-5|-|TRBV4-1
TGCGCCAGCAGCCAAGATCAGGATCAGCCCCAGCATTTT
CASSQDQDQPQHF